The rows below give T cell receptor beta chains drawn from one sample of a study of shared clonotypes between healthy human individuals. Profiled with immunoSEQ multiplex PCR; TCRdb holds only in-frame clones, not every one. This table holds approximately 250,000 clones, approximately 65% found once. Material for sequencing was memory CD4+ T cells sorted from blood. The source of these receptors is a man aged 30 to 45 in good health. Each CDR3 is given with its conserved first and last residue. Size is stated for part of the rows, as once, few or many counts, or as a class when the clone is expanded.

NA | TRBJ2-7 | TRBV18 | CASSPDRPPHEQYF
NA | TRBJ2-2 | TRBV19 | CASLRHRNTGELFF
many | TRBJ2-1 | TRBV5-1 | CASRPDPSWGEQFF
once | TRBJ2-7 | TRBV10-3 | CAINTGGDLCEQYF
NA | TRBJ2-2 | TRBV19 | CASSITSGSRVGELFF
many | TRBJ2-5 | TRBV30 | CAWTGGLVETQYF
NA | TRBJ2-5 | TRBV20-1 | CSALDQETQYF
NA | TRBJ2-4 | TRBV5-1 | CASSYDRGNIQYF
NA | TRBJ2-5 | TRBV4-1 | CASSQGIAGGQETQYF
NA | TRBJ2-2 | TRBV7-3 | CASSWGLAGAAGELFF
few | TRBJ2-5 | TRBV29-1 | CSSTGTTIETQYF
few | TRBJ1-5 | TRBV4-3 | CASSQDFTGREPQHF
NA | TRBJ1-5 | TRBV30 | CAWDRDRNQPQHF
few | TRBJ2-1 | TRBV7-8 | CASSISSYNEQFF